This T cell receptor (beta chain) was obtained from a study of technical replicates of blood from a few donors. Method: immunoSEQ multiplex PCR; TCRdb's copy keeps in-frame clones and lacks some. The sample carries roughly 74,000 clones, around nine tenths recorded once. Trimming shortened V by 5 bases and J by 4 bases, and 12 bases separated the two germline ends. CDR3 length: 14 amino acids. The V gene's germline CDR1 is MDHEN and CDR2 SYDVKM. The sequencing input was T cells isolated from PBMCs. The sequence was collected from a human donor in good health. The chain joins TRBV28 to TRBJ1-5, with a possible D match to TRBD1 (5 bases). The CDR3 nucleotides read TGTGCCAGCAGTCCACAGGTCCTAAATCAGCCCCAGCATTTT. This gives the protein CASSPQVLNQPQHF.